This T cell receptor (beta chain) is from a study of PD-L1 blockade in urothelial cancer. Method: immunoSEQ multiplex PCR; TCRdb's copy keeps in-frame clones and lacks some. This table has some 48,000 clones, roughly 80% appearing once. The germline V gene has CDR1 GTSNPN and CDR2 SVGIG (reference sequence). The CDR3 is made up of 12 amino acids. V was pared by 5 bases and J by 7 bases, with 7 bases of the junction left unmatched. Time point here: peripheral blood 6 weeks after treatment start. This chain connects TRBV30 to TRBJ2-7, with TRBD1 matching over 8 bases. Specimen: PBMCs, collected around atezolizumab (anti-PD-L1) treatment. The TCR comes from a man between 65 and 85 years old with urothelial cancer. As DNA, the CDR3 is TGTGCCTGGGCGACAGGGGCAAAAGAGCAGTACTTC. As protein: CAWATGAKEQYF. The full variable domain, completed using reference TRBV30 and TRBJ2-7, is SQTIHQWPATLVQPVGSPLSLECTVEGTSNPNLYWYRQAAGRGLQLLFYSVGIGQISSEVPQNLSASRPQDRQFILSSKKLLLSDSGFYLCAWATGAKEQYFGPGTRLTVT.